This TCR beta chain was identified during a study of blood T cell repertoires in COVID-19. Clones were read by immunoSEQ multiplex PCR, and TCRdb kept only the in-frame ones, dropping some. The data hold approximately 440,000 clones, with 90% observed a single time. The germline V gene has CDR1 MGHRA and CDR2 YSYEKL. The V and J ends lost 0 bases and 8 bases, in that order; junction bases with no gene match: 3. The CDR3 has 16 amino acids. Adults between about 18 and 89 years of age took part from under 30 US areas. The gene calls are TRBV4-1 and TRBJ2-1; 14 bases match TRBD2. The clonotype comes from a man younger than 35 who had recovered from COVID-19. Sequenced input: PBMCs or T cells enriched from blood (not recorded which). CDR3 DNA sequence: TGCGCCAGCAGCCAAGATGGACTAGCGGGAGGCTATGAGCAGTTCTTC. It specifies CASSQDGLAGGYEQFF.